The source of this T cell receptor beta chain is a study of T-cell memory formation after mild COVID-19. TCRdb reprocessed the 5' RACE reads with MiXCR, giving one entry per CDR3 protein. The sample comprises 450,000 or so distinct CDR3 sequences, approximately 23% of which are singletons, and about 12% rests with the top ten. This clonotype was seen a handful of times. The V gene lost 4 bases and the J gene lost 2 bases, with 15 bases spanning the gap. The length of the CDR3 is 15 residues. Germline V lookup: CDR1 MDHEN, CDR2 SYDVKM. The material sequenced was PBMCs or a T cell subset sorted from them (not recorded which). The receptor was derived from an adult woman who had mild COVID-19 (a few samples of this study predate the infection). Cell type and time point are not known. The J gene is TRBJ2-7, the V gene TRBV28; the D gene is possibly TRBD2 (5 bases). This CDR3 is CASSYAGVSTYEQYF. The CDR3 DNA reads TGTGCCAGCAGTTACGCCGGGGTATCCACCTACGAGCAGTACTTC.